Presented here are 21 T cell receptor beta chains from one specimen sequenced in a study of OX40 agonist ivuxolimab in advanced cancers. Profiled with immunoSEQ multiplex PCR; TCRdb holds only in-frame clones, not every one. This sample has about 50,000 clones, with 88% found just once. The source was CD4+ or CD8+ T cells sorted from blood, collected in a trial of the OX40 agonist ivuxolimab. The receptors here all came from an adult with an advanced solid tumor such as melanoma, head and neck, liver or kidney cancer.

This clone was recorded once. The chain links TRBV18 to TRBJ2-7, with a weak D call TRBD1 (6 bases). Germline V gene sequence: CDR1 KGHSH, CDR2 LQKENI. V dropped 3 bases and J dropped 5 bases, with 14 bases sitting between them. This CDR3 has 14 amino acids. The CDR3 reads CASSPGTKGDEQYF. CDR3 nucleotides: TGTGCCAGCTCACCTGGGACAAAGGGCGACGAGCAGTACTTC. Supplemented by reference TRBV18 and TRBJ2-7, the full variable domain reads NAGVMQNPRHLVRRRGQEARLRCSPMKGHSHVYWYRQLPEEGLKFMVYLQKENIIDESGMPKERFSAEFPKEGPSILRIQQVVRGDSAAYFCASSPGTKGDEQYFGPGTRLTVT.

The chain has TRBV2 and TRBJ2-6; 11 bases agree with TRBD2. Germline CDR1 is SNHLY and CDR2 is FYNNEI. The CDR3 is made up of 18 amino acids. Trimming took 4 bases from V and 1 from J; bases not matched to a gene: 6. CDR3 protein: CASSVTSGRGSGANVLTF. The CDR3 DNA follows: TGTGCCAGCAGTGTTACTAGCGGGAGAGGGTCTGGGGCCAACGTCCTGACTTTC.

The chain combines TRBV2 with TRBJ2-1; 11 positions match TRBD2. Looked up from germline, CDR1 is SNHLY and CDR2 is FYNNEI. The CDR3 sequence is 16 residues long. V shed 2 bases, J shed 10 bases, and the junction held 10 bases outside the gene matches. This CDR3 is CASSELIAGGRKEQFF. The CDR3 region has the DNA TGTGCCAGCAGTGAATTGATAGCGGGAGGGCGAAAGGAGCAGTTCTTC.

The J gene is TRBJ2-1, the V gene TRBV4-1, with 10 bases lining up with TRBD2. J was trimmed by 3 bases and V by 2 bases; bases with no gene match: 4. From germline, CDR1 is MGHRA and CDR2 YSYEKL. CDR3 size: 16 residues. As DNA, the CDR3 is TGCGCCAGCAGCCAAAGGACTAGCGGCATCTACAATGAGCAGTTCTTC. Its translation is CASSQRTSGIYNEQFF.

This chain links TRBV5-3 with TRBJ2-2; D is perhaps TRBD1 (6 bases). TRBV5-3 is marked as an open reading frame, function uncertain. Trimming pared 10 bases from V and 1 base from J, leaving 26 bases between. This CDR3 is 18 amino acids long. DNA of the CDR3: TGTGCCCCCCTGGGACATGTCGGACGGGACGGGAACACCGGGGAGCTGTTTTTT. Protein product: CAPLGHVGRDGNTGELFF.

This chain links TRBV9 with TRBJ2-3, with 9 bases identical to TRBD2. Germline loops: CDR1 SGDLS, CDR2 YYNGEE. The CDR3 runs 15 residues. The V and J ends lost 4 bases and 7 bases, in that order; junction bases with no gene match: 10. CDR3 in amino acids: CASSPTSGAPNTQYF. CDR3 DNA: TGTGCCAGCAGCCCGACTAGCGGAGCCCCAAATACGCAGTATTTT.

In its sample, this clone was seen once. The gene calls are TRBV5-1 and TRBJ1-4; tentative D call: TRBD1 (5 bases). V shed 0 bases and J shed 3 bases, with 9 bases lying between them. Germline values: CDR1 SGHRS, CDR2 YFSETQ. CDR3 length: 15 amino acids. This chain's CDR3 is CASSLGVQANEKLFF. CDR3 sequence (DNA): TGCGCCAGCAGCTTGGGAGTACAGGCTAATGAAAAACTGTTTTTT.

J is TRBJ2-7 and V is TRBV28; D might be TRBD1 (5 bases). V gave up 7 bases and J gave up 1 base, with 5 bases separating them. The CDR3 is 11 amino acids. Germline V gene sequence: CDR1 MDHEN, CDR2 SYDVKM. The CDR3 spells CASKGSYEQYF. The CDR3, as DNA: TGTGCCAGCAAGGGGTCCTACGAGCAGTACTTC. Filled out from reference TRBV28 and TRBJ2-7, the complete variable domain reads DVKVTQSSRYLVKRTGEKVFLECVQDMDHENMFWYRQDPGLGLRLIYFSYDVKMKEKGDIPEGYSVSREKKERFSLILESASTNQTSMYLCASKGSYEQYFGPGTRLTVT.

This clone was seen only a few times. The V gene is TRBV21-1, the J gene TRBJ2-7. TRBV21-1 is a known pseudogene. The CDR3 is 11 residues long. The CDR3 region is CASGPSYEQYF. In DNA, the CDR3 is TGTGCCAGCGGACCCTCCTACGAGCAGTACTTC.

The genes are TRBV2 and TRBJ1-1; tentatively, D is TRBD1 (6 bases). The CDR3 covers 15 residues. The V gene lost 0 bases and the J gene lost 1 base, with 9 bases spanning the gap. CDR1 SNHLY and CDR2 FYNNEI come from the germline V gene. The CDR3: CASSEAGAGNTEAFF. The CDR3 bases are TGTGCCAGCAGTGAAGCGGGGGCAGGGAACACTGAAGCTTTCTTT.

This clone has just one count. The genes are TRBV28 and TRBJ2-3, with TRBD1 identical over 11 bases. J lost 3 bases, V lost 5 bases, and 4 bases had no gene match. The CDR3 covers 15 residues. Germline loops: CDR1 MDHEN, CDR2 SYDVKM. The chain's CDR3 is CASSRDRGGTDTQYF. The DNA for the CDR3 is TGTGCCAGCAGTAGGGACAGGGGGGGTACAGATACGCAGTATTTT. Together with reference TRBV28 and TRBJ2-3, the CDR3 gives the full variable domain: DVKVTQSSRYLVKRTGEKVFLECVQDMDHENMFWYRQDPGLGLRLIYFSYDVKMKEKGDIPEGYSVSREKKERFSLILESASTNQTSMYLCASSRDRGGTDTQYFGPGTRLTVL.

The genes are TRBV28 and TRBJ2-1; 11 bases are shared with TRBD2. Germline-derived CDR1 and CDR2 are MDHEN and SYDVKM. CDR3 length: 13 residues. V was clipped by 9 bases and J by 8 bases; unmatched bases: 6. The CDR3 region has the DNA TGTGCCAGTATAGCGGGAGGGCCCCATGAGCAGTTCTTC. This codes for CASIAGGPHEQFF.

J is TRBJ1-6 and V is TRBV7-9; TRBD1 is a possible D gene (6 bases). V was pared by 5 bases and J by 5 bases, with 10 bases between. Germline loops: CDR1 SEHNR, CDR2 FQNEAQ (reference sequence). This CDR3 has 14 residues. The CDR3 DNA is TGTGCCAGCAGCAACAGGGTCGATAATTCACCCCTCCACTTT. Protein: CASSNRVDNSPLHF.

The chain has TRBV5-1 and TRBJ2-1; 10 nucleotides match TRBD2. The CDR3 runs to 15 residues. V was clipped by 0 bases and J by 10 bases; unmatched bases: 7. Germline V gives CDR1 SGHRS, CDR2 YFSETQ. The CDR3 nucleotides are TGCGCCAGCAGCTTGGAGCCTAGCGGGAGTAGCGAGCAGTTCTTC. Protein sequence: CASSLEPSGSSEQFF.

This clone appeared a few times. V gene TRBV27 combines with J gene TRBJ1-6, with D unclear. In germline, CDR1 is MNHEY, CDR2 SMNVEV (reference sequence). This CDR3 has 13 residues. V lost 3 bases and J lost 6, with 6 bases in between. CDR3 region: CASSFSANSPLHF. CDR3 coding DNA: TGTGCCAGCAGTTTCTCCGCTAATTCACCCCTCCACTTT.

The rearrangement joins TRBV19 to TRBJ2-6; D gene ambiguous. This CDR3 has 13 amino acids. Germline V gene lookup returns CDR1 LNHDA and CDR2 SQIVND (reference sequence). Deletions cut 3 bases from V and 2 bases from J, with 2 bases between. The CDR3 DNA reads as TGTGCCAGTAGTATGGCTGGGGCCAACGTCCTGACTTTC. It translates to CASSMAGANVLTF.

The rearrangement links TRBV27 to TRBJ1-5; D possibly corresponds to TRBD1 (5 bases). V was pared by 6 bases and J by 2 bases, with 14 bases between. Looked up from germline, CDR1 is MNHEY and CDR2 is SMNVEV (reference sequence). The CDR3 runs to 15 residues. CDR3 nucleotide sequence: TGTGCCAGCAGGTCGGGACCGTTAGGCAATCAGCCCCAGCATTTT. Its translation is CASRSGPLGNQPQHF.

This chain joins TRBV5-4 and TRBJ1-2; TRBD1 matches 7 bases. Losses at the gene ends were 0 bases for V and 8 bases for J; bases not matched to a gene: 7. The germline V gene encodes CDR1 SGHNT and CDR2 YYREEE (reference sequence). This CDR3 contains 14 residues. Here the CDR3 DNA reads TGTGCCAGCAGCTTGGTAGCAGGGGGTTACGGCTACACCTTC. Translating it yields CASSLVAGGYGYTF.

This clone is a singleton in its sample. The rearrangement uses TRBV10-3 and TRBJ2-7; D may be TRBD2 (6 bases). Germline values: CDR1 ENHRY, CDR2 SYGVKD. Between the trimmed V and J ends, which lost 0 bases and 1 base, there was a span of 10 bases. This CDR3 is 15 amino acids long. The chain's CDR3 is CAISESASASYEQYF. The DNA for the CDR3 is TGTGCCATCAGTGAGTCCGCTAGCGCTTCCTACGAGCAGTACTTC.

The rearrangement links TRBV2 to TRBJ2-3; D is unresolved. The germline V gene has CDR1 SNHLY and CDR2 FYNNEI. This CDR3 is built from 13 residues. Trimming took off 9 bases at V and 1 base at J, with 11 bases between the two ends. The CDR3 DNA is TGTGCCAGGGGTGGGGTTGGCACAGATACGCAGTATTTT. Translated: CARGGVGTDTQYF. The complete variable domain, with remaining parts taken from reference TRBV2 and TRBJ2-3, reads EPEVTQTPSHQVTQMGQEVILRCVPISNHLYFYWYRQILGQKVEFLVSFYNNEISEKSEIFDDQFSVERPDGSNFTLKIRSTKLEDSAMYFCARGGVGTDTQYFGPGTRLTVL.

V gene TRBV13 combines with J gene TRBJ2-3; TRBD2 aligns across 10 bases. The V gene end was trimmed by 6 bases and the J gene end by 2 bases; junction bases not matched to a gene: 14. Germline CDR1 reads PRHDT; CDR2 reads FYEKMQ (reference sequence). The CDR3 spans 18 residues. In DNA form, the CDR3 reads TGTGCCAGCAGTTTATCCGGGGTTCTAGCGGGAGTCACAGATACGCAGTATTTT. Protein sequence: CASSLSGVLAGVTDTQYF.